Following are 29 T cell receptor beta chains from one sample sequenced in a study of blood T cell repertoires in COVID-19. This table comes from immunoSEQ multiplex PCR, and its TCRdb copy is limited to in-frame clones, with some not included. The sample holds more than 35,000 clones, around 80% seen once. The specimen was peripheral blood. The receptors originated from an elderly man with active or convalescent COVID-19.

V usage is TRBV5-4 and J usage is TRBJ2-1; 8 bases match TRBD2. CDR3 length: 14 residues. Germline V gene sequence: CDR1 SGHNT, CDR2 YYREEE (reference sequence). The ends lost 3 bases at V and 6 bases at J; junction bases unmatched: 5. In nucleotides, the CDR3 is TGTGCCAGCAGCTGGGCGGGGGGAGCCAATGAGCAGTTCTTC. Amino acids: CASSWAGGANEQFF.

The chain joins TRBV3-1 (or the pseudogene TRBV3-2) to TRBJ2-1; the match to TRBD2 covers 9 bases. The junction had 3 bases not matched to a gene; V was cut back by 6 bases and J by 0 bases. The CDR3 extends over 15 amino acids. Germline V gene sequence: CDR1 LGHDT, CDR2 YNNKEL (reference sequence). The CDR3 DNA is TGTGCCAGCAGACGTAGCGGGAGCTCCTACAATGAGCAGTTCTTC. This translates into CASRRSGSSYNEQFF.

This clone occurred once. The chain carries TRBV7-3 and TRBJ2-7; 9 nucleotides line up with TRBD2. Germline CDR1 SGHTA, CDR2 FQGTGA. The trim removed 5 bases at V and 3 bases at J, leaving 8 bases unmatched. This CDR3 is 15 amino acids long. CDR3 sequence: CASSLQRGDFYEQYF. The CDR3 DNA follows: TGTGCCAGCAGCCTCCAGCGGGGGGATTTCTACGAGCAGTACTTC.

The chain couples TRBV7-9 to TRBJ2-2, with 8 bases lining up with TRBD1. Germline lookup yields CDR1 SEHNR and CDR2 FQNEAQ (reference sequence). This CDR3 is 15 amino acids long. V was pared by 6 bases and J by 4 bases, with 7 bases of the junction left unmatched. Here the CDR3 DNA reads TGTGCCAGCAGGCCGGGACAGGCCGGCACCGGGGAGCTGTTTTTT. Its translation is CASRPGQAGTGELFF.

The chain carries TRBV7-3 and TRBJ2-6, with D possibly TRBD2 on 6 matching bases. V was trimmed by 0 bases and J by 7 bases, leaving 10 bases between them. Germline CDR1 SGHTA, CDR2 FQGTGA. The CDR3 sequence is 15 residues long. CDR3 loop: CASSLTKGGANVLTF. The CDR3 DNA reads as TGTGCCAGCAGCTTAACGAAGGGAGGAGCCAACGTCCTGACTTTC.

This chain uses TRBV4-3 with TRBJ2-1; D unresolved. The CDR3 has 13 residues. V was cut by 2 bases and J by 3 bases, with 5 bases left in between. Germline values: CDR1 LGHNA, CDR2 YSLEER. The CDR3 DNA sequence: TGCGCCAGCAGCCAACCAGGCTACAATGAGCAGTTCTTC. As protein: CASSQPGYNEQFF.

The chain employs TRBV5-6 and TRBJ2-2; D perhaps matches TRBD1 (5 bases). The germline V gene encodes CDR1 SGHDT and CDR2 YYEEEE. The CDR3 consists of 13 residues. V lost 4 bases, J lost 4 bases, and 8 bases lay in between. The CDR3 DNA reads as TGTGCCAGCAGCCGACAGTTCACCGGGGAGCTGTTTTTT. As protein: CASSRQFTGELFF.

V gene TRBV18 combines with J gene TRBJ1-5, with D maybe TRBD1 (6 bases). The CDR3 consists of 17 residues. Germline CDR1 KGHSH, CDR2 LQKENI. V lost 3 bases to trimming and J lost 2 bases, with 17 bases between them. The CDR3 region is CASSPASGGGRNQPQHF. Written as DNA, the CDR3 is TGTGCCAGCTCACCGGCCTCGGGGGGCGGGCGCAATCAGCCCCAGCATTTT. Full variable domain (rest looked up from reference TRBV18 and TRBJ1-5): NAGVMQNPRHLVRRRGQEARLRCSPMKGHSHVYWYRQLPEEGLKFMVYLQKENIIDESGMPKERFSAEFPKEGPSILRIQQVVRGDSAAYFCASSPASGGGRNQPQHFGDGTRLSIL.

V is TRBV10-3 and J is TRBJ2-1; no definite D call. Trimming left V 4 bases short and J 9 bases short, with 13 bases between. Germline values: CDR1 ENHRY, CDR2 SYGVKD. CDR3 length: 13 amino acids. The CDR3 is CAISGVRLGEQFF. CDR3 in DNA: TGTGCCATCAGTGGGGTGCGGCTGGGTGAGCAGTTCTTC.

The genes are TRBV28 and TRBJ1-1; 10 bases agree with TRBD1. There are 14 residues in the CDR3. The germline V gene has CDR1 MDHEN and CDR2 SYDVKM. With V trimmed by 5 bases and J by 5 bases, 5 bases remained unmatched. CDR3 amino acids: CASSVRTGGTEAFF. Written as DNA, the CDR3 is TGTGCCAGCAGTGTTCGGACAGGGGGGACTGAAGCTTTCTTT.

V gene TRBV30 combines with J gene TRBJ2-7; D unclear. The CDR3 sequence is 10 residues long. From germline, CDR1 is GTSNPN and CDR2 SVGIG (reference sequence). V lost 0 bases to trimming and J lost 7 bases, with 4 bases between them. CDR3 sequence reads: CAWSVEEQYF. The CDR3 nucleotides read TGTGCCTGGAGTGTAGAGGAGCAGTACTTC.

The chain's CDR3 is CASSLYGSLTGELFF. The CDR3 coding sequence is TGCGCCAGCAGCTTGTACGGGAGCCTCACCGGGGAGCTGTTTTTT. The chain is built from TRBV5-1 and TRBJ2-2, with a tentative D call TRBD2 (6 bases). Trimming removed 1 base from V and 4 bases from J, with 11 bases in between. The CDR3 length is 15 residues. CDR1 SGHRS and CDR2 YFSETQ come from the germline V gene.

This chain uses TRBV28 with TRBJ1-4; TRBD1 agrees at 10 bases. Trimming cost V 4 bases and J 8 bases; bases outside gene matches: 4. Germline-derived CDR1 and CDR2 are MDHEN and SYDVKM. This CDR3 region has 14 residues. The CDR3 bases are TGTGCCAGCAGTTGGGACAGGGGAGGAGAAAAACTGTTTTTT. Translated: CASSWDRGGEKLFF. Variable domain in full (rest from reference TRBV28 and TRBJ1-4): DVKVTQSSRYLVKRTGEKVFLECVQDMDHENMFWYRQDPGLGLRLIYFSYDVKMKEKGDIPEGYSVSREKKERFSLILESASTNQTSMYLCASSWDRGGEKLFFGSGTQLSVL.

The chain uses TRBV7-2 and TRBJ2-7, with D maybe TRBD1 (6 bases). The CDR3 is 15 residues long. Per the germline V gene, CDR1 is SGHTA and CDR2 is FQGNSA. V was shortened by 1 base and J by 4 bases, with 14 bases between the two germline ends. The CDR3 nucleotides read TGTGCCAGCAGCTTAGAAGTGGGCAGGGGTTACGAGCAGTACTTC. It translates to CASSLEVGRGYEQYF. The entire variable domain, with the rest obtained from reference TRBV7-2 and TRBJ2-7, is as follows: GAGVSQSPSNKVTEKGKDVELRCDPISGHTALYWYRQSLGQGLEFLIYFQGNSAPDKSGLPSDRFSAERTGGSVSTLTIQRTQQEDSAVYLCASSLEVGRGYEQYFGPGTRLTVT.

The J gene is TRBJ2-5, the V gene TRBV5-6; D possibly corresponds to TRBD1 (5 bases). This CDR3 has 13 amino acids. CDR1 and CDR2 (germline): SGHDT, YYEEEE. Deletions cut 3 bases from V and 6 bases from J, with 12 bases between. CDR3: CASSSQQGKTQYF. The CDR3 bases are TGTGCCAGCAGCTCCCAGCAGGGAAAGACCCAGTACTTC. The full variable domain, rest sourced from reference TRBV5-6 and TRBJ2-5, is DAGVTQSPTHLIKTRGQQVTLRCSPKSGHDTVSWYQQALGQGPQFIFQYYEEEERQRGNFPDRFSGHQFPNYSSELNVNALLLGDSALYLCASSSQQGKTQYFGPGTRLLVL.

The sample holds a few counts of this clone. This chain joins TRBV5-1 and TRBJ2-7; perhaps TRBD1 as D (5 bases). The CDR3 has 15 residues. The germline V gene has CDR1 SGHRS and CDR2 YFSETQ. The ends were cut back, 0 bases at V and 5 bases at J, with 15 bases in the middle. Here the CDR3 reads CASSLVSRVMDEQYF. The CDR3 bases are TGCGCCAGCAGCTTGGTGAGCAGGGTCATGGACGAGCAGTACTTC.

Here the CDR3 DNA reads TGTGCCAGCAGCTTGACTAGCGGGGGGCGAAATACGCAGTATTTT. Encoded protein: CASSLTSGGRNTQYF. The chain has TRBV7-3 and TRBJ2-3; 13 bases line up with TRBD2. The V gene's germline CDR1 is SGHTA and CDR2 FQGTGA. Unmatched junction bases numbered 4, after V lost 3 bases and J lost 7 bases. CDR3 length equals 15 residues.

V and J are TRBV5-8 and TRBJ2-1; 11 bases are a match to TRBD1. This CDR3 has 14 residues. Germline V gene sequence: CDR1 SGHTS, CDR2 YDEGEE. With V trimmed by 2 bases and J by 9 bases, 4 bases remained unmatched. The chain's CDR3 is CASSLAGTGGEQFF. In nucleotides, the CDR3 is TGTGCCAGCAGCTTAGCCGGGACAGGGGGTGAGCAGTTCTTC.

CDR3 residues: CASSPGTGRTDTQYF. The CDR3 nucleotides read TGTGCCAGCAGCCCCGGGACAGGGCGCACAGATACGCAGTATTTT. The rearrangement uses TRBV28 and TRBJ2-3, with 9 bases lining up with TRBD1. V gave up 6 bases and J gave up 1 base; unmatched junction bases: 5. The CDR3 is made up of 15 amino acids. The germline gives CDR1 MDHEN, CDR2 SYDVKM. Using reference TRBV28 and TRBJ2-3 for the parts outside the CDR3, the full variable domain is DVKVTQSSRYLVKRTGEKVFLECVQDMDHENMFWYRQDPGLGLRLIYFSYDVKMKEKGDIPEGYSVSREKKERFSLILESASTNQTSMYLCASSPGTGRTDTQYFGPGTRLTVL.

This clone has just a few counts. The chain links TRBV28 to TRBJ1-2; 9 bases line up with TRBD1. This CDR3 has 16 amino acids. V was pared by 5 bases and J by 2 bases, with 9 bases of the junction left unmatched. Per the germline V gene, CDR1 is MDHEN and CDR2 is SYDVKM. The DNA for the CDR3 is TGTGCCAGCAGTATACTACGAGGACAGGGGAACTATGGCTACACCTTC. Encoded protein: CASSILRGQGNYGYTF.

The chain combines TRBV6-6 with TRBJ1-2, with D perhaps matching TRBD1 (6 bases). The CDR3 extends over 12 amino acids. The ends were cut back, 7 bases at V and 8 bases at J, with 14 bases in the middle. CDR1 is MNHNY, CDR2 SVGAGI, per germline (reference sequence). CDR3 sequence: CASNQQGRGYTF. CDR3 in DNA: TGTGCCAGCAACCAACAGGGTAGGGGCTACACCTTC.

This chain uses TRBV11-2 with TRBJ2-3; D is unclear. Germline V CDR1 and CDR2: SGHAT, FQNNGV. Between the trimmed V and J ends, which lost 1 base and 2 bases, there was a span of 7 bases. The length of the CDR3 is 14 residues. Here the CDR3 DNA reads TGTGCCAGCAGCTTAGGTCAGAACACAGATACGCAGTATTTT. Translation: CASSLGQNTDTQYF.

A few counts support this clone. The chain uses TRBV7-3 and TRBJ1-4; 8 bases are a match to TRBD1. The CDR3 spans 16 residues. Germline trimming cut 3 bases from V and 3 bases from J; bases unmatched to any gene: 6. CDR1 is SGHTA, CDR2 FQGTGA, per germline. In DNA, the CDR3 is TGTGCCAGCAGCTTTGACAGGGGAAAATCTAATGAAAAACTGTTTTTT. Its translation: CASSFDRGKSNEKLFF. Variable domain in full (rest from reference TRBV7-3 and TRBJ1-4): GAGVSQTPSNKVTEKGKYVELRCDPISGHTALYWYRQSLGQGPEFLIYFQGTGAADDSGLPNDRFFAVRPEGSVSTLKIQRTERGDSAVYLCASSFDRGKSNEKLFFGSGTQLSVL.

The chain combines TRBV27 with TRBJ2-7; D uncertain. The CDR3 spans 13 residues. V shed 10 bases and J shed 0 bases, with 13 bases lying between them. The germline CDR1 and CDR2 sequences are MNHEY and SMNVEV (reference sequence). DNA of the CDR3: TGTGCCACCGCTCGCGCGGTCTCCTACGAGCAGTACTTC. This encodes CATARAVSYEQYF.

This chain links TRBV2 with TRBJ1-1; the D is unclear. Trimming took off 4 bases at V and 2 bases at J, with 8 bases between the two ends. Looked up from germline, CDR1 is SNHLY and CDR2 is FYNNEI. CDR3 length equals 13 residues. Written as DNA, the CDR3 is TGTGCCAGCAGTGGGCGGCAAAACACTGAAGCTTTCTTT. It translates to CASSGRQNTEAFF.

This clone came up a few times. This rearrangement joins TRBV7-2 to TRBJ2-1, with 7 bases identical to TRBD1. The germline CDR1 and CDR2 sequences are SGHTA and FQGNSA. After removal of 5 bases from V and 7 bases from J, the junction contained 8 bases not matched to a gene. The CDR3 totals 14 residues. The CDR3 is CASSHGGQANEQFF. As DNA, the CDR3 is TGTGCCAGCAGCCACGGCGGACAGGCTAATGAGCAGTTCTTC.

The chain carries TRBV11-3 and TRBJ2-3, with TRBD1 identical over 9 bases. V was clipped by 5 bases and J by 7 bases; unmatched bases: 7. The CDR3 length is 14 residues. CDR1 SGHNT and CDR2 YENEEA come from the germline V gene. CDR3 in DNA: TGTGCCAGCAGCCCCGGACAGGGGAGGCATACGCAGTATTTT. Translation: CASSPGQGRHTQYF.

This clone turned up a few times. A junction end diverges from the germline sequence, so it may reflect a read error. This chain links TRBV6-1 with TRBJ1-4; D may be TRBD1 (6 bases). The CDR3 runs to 15 residues. From germline, CDR1 is MNHNS and CDR2 SASEGT. The CDR3 protein is CASGELQGWREKLFF. As DNA, the CDR3 is TGTGCCAGCGGTGAACTTCAGGGGTGGCGGGAAAAACTGTTTTTT.

This rearrangement joins TRBV20-1 to TRBJ2-3, with TRBD2 matching 10 bases. Trimming took 3 bases from V and 4 from J; bases not matched to a gene: 4. Germline V gives CDR1 DFQATT, CDR2 SNEGSKA (reference sequence). The CDR3 is 14 amino acids. CDR3 DNA: TGCAGTGCTAGTATTAGCGGGAGGTCAGATACGCAGTATTTT. It translates to CSASISGRSDTQYF.